Listed below are T cell receptor beta chains from one sample, sequenced in a study of blood T cell repertoires in COVID-19. Profiled with immunoSEQ multiplex PCR; TCRdb holds only in-frame clones, not every one. The table shows a few hundred thousand clones, with more than 70% occurring only once. The material sequenced was peripheral blood. These receptors were obtained from a woman between 25 and 40 years old with COVID-19, enrolled during active disease. Each CDR3 is given with its conserved first and last residue. D genes are given only for firm matches. The listing skips clone size in some rows; elsewhere it reads once, few, many or a size class.

.	.	13	TRBV30	TRBJ1-1	CAWSGGRNTEAFF	TGTGCCTGGAGTGGAGGGAGGAACACTGAAGCTTTCTTT
.	.	12	TRBV3-1/TRBV3-2	TRBJ2-3	CASSQDLHTQYF	TGTGCCAGCAGCCAAGATCTACATACGCAGTATTTT
once	.	15	TRBV11-3	TRBJ2-1	CASSLPLAGGGWQFF	TGTGCCAGCAGCTTACCACTAGCAGGTGGTGGTTGGCAGTTCTTC
.	.	14	TRBV4-1	TRBJ1-4	CASSQDSGVEKLFF	TGCGCCAGCAGCCAAGATTCAGGGGTAGAAAAACTGTTTTTT
.	.	18	TRBV13	TRBJ2-6	CASSLGVLAGSGANVLTF	TGTGCCAGCAGCTTAGGCGTCCTAGCAGGATCTGGGGCCAACGTCCTGACTTTC
.	.	13	TRBV7-9	TRBJ1-5	CASSPRGNQPQHF	TGTGCCAGCTCCCCGAGGGGCAATCAGCCCCAGCATTTT
.	.	16	TRBV7-2	TRBJ1-5	CASSEASTARHQPQHF	TGTGCCAGCAGCGAAGCGTCGACAGCCCGCCATCAGCCCCAGCATTTT
.	.	20	TRBV4-3	TRBJ2-2	CASSQDLVGGALSGTGELFF	TGCGCCAGCAGCCAAGATCTCGTAGGGGGGGCCTTGAGCGGCACCGGGGAGCTGTTTTTT
.	.	13	TRBV4-1	TRBJ2-5	CASSQVSRETQYF	TGCGCCAGCAGCCAAGTGTCTAGGGAGACCCAGTACTTC
.	TRBD1	15	TRBV2	TRBJ1-1	CASGFLTGMNTEAFF	TGTGCCAGTGGGTTCCTGACAGGGATGAACACTGAAGCTTTCTTT
.	TRBD2	16	TRBV6-5	TRBJ2-7	CASSFSLAGASYEQYF	TGTGCCAGCAGTTTCTCCTTAGCGGGGGCCTCCTACGAGCAGTACTTC
.	TRBD2	14	TRBV6-1	TRBJ2-6	CASGGGYGANVLTF	TGTGCCAGTGGGGGAGGGTATGGGGCCAACGTCCTGACTTTC
.	TRBD2	16	TRBV13	TRBJ2-1	CASILAGDYVNNEQFF	TGTGCCAGCATCCTAGCGGGGGACTATGTTAACAATGAGCAGTTCTTC
once	.	15	TRBV4-1	TRBJ1-2	CASSQDPHREAGYTF	TGCGCCAGCAGCCAAGATCCTCACAGGGAAGCTGGCTACACCTTC
.	.	14	TRBV29-1	TRBJ2-1	CSVEQLVVYNEQFF	TGCAGCGTTGAACAGCTAGTAGTCTACAATGAGCAGTTCTTC
.	TRBD1	15	TRBV10-3	TRBJ2-7	CAISVGQGVMYEQYF	TGTGCCATCAGTGTGGGACAGGGTGTAATGTACGAGCAGTACTTC
.	TRBD1	14	TRBV29-1	TRBJ1-2	CSVGGTGGDYGYTF	TGCAGCGTTGGAGGGACAGGGGGCGACTATGGCTACACCTTC
.	.	20	TRBV21-1	TRBJ2-3	CASSKGPGTSGRRGTDTQYF	TGTGCCAGCAGCAAAGGTCCCGGGACTAGCGGGAGAAGGGGCACAGATACGCAGTATTTT
.	TRBD2	16	TRBV11-2	TRBJ2-1	CASSWELAGGFNEQFF	TGTGCCAGCAGCTGGGAACTAGCGGGGGGTTTCAATGAGCAGTTCTTC
.	TRBD1	18	TRBV7-7	TRBJ1-5	CASSSELDRFYSNQPQHF	TGTGCTAGCAGCTCCGAACTGGACAGGTTTTATAGCAATCAGCCCCAGCATTTT
.	.	12	TRBV11-2	TRBJ1-6	CASRQTNSPLHF	TGTGCCAGCCGACAGACTAATTCACCCCTCCACTTT
once	.	13	TRBV28	TRBJ2-3	CASSPRGIDTQYF	TGTGCCAGCAGTCCCAGGGGCATTGATACGCAGTATTTT
.	.	10	TRBV2	TRBJ2-1	CASSANEQFF	TGTGCCAGCAGTGCAAATGAGCAGTTCTTC
.	.	15	TRBV11-2	TRBJ2-7	CASSFAGTGTYEQYF	TGTGCCAGCAGCTTTGCCGGGACTGGAACCTACGAGCAGTACTTC
once	.	13	TRBV6-2/TRBV6-3	TRBJ2-1	CASSDLIDFPQFF	TGTGCCAGCAGTGACTTGATAGACTTCCCCCAGTTCTTC
.	.	13	TRBV6-5	TRBJ1-4	CASSYDRGEKLFF	TGTGCCAGCAGTTACGATCGAGGTGAAAAACTGTTTTTT
.	TRBD1	18	TRBV6-2/TRBV6-3	TRBJ1-5	CASSKGQSSIYSNQPQHF	TGTGCCAGCAGTAAGGGACAGTCAAGCATTTATAGCAATCAGCCCCAGCATTTT
.	TRBD2	17	TRBV6-7	TRBJ2-1	CASSSPGLAGAYNEQFF	TGTGCCAGCAGTTCCCCGGGACTAGCGGGAGCCTACAATGAGCAGTTCTTC
.	TRBD2	14	TRBV5-5	TRBJ2-7	CASSFSGGAIEQYF	TGTGCCAGCAGCTTTAGCGGGGGGGCGATCGAGCAGTACTTC
.	TRBD1	15	TRBV7-2	TRBJ2-7	CASSQQGPPLGEQYF	TGTGCCAGCAGCCAACAGGGGCCGCCCCTAGGCGAGCAGTACTTC
.	TRBD2	15	TRBV19	TRBJ2-7	CASSITSGGAYEQYF	TGTGCCAGTAGTATCACTAGCGGGGGGGCCTACGAGCAGTACTTC
.	TRBD1	18	TRBV15	TRBJ1-1	CATSRDVGGTGPNTEAFF	TGTGCCACCAGCAGAGATGTGGGCGGGACAGGCCCAAACACTGAAGCTTTCTTT
.	TRBD1	13	TRBV29-1	TRBJ2-3	CSVVTGVGDTQYF	TGCAGCGTAGTGACAGGGGTAGGAGATACGCAGTATTTT
.	TRBD2	17	TRBV7-2	TRBJ2-5	CASSLGVGGRAQETQYF	TGTGCCAGCAGCTTAGGGGTAGGCGGGAGGGCCCAAGAGACCCAGTACTTC